Listed here are 22 T cell receptor beta chains from one sample, sequenced in a study of CD4+ T cells in melanoma. The assay was immunoSEQ multiplex PCR, and TCRdb's table has in-frame clones only and misses some. The table includes approximately 20,000 clones, about four fifths detected once. The sequenced sample was cells from a culture (not recorded whether cultured in vitro). Every receptor here comes from a human donor with melanoma.

The chain combines TRBV11-3 with TRBJ2-2; 12 bases agree with TRBD1. Per germline, CDR1 SGHNT and CDR2 YENEEA. With V trimmed by 4 bases and J by 4 bases, 13 bases remained unmatched. This CDR3 contains 19 residues. The CDR3 sequence is CASSSGTGGSWWGTGELFF. CDR3 sequence (DNA): TGTGCCAGCAGCTCCGGGACAGGGGGCTCATGGTGGGGCACCGGGGAGCTGTTTTTT.

DNA for the CDR3: TGTGCCAGCAGTAAACTAGCAGACAATGAGCAGTTCTTC. It yields the protein CASSKLADNEQFF. The chain is built from TRBV6-5 and TRBJ2-1; perhaps TRBD2 as D (6 bases). Per germline, CDR1 MNHEY and CDR2 SVGAGI. The germline V and J ends were trimmed by 5 bases and 5 bases, with 10 bases remaining between them. This CDR3 is built from 13 residues.

The V gene is TRBV19, the J gene TRBJ1-6, with D possibly matching TRBD1 (6 bases). Germline-derived CDR1 and CDR2 are LNHDA and SQIVND (reference sequence). The CDR3 has 13 amino acids. Trimming shortened V by 1 base and J by 15 bases, and 13 bases separated the two germline ends. The CDR3 DNA is TGTGCCAGTAGTATAGGGACAGTGCCCTACCTCCACTTT. Amino acids: CASSIGTVPYLHF.

The chain employs TRBV10-3 and TRBJ2-7, with TRBD1 as a possible D gene (5 bases). CDR3 size: 12 residues. The germline CDR1 and CDR2 sequences are ENHRY and SYGVKD. V was trimmed by 2 bases and J by 3 bases, leaving 5 bases between them. CDR3 amino acids: CAISETGYEQYF. The CDR3, as DNA: TGTGCCATCAGTGAGACAGGCTACGAGCAGTACTTC.

The chain carries TRBV6-6 and TRBJ2-3; 7 nucleotides line up with TRBD2. CDR3 size: 16 residues. V shed 0 bases and J 0 bases; nucleotides not matched to a gene: 3. The germline gives CDR1 MNHNY, CDR2 SVGAGI (reference sequence). In DNA form, the CDR3 reads TGTGCCAGCAGTTACTCTCGCGGGGGTAGCACAGATACGCAGTATTTT. It specifies CASSYSRGGSTDTQYF.

This rearrangement joins TRBV28 to TRBJ1-5; tentative D call: TRBD1 (5 bases). This CDR3 comprises 15 residues. Deletions cut 4 bases from V and 2 bases from J, with 12 bases between. Germline assignment: CDR1 MDHEN and CDR2 SYDVKM. The CDR3 bases are TGTGCCAGCAGTTGGCTGGGACGGGGCAATCAGCCCCAGCATTTT. Translating gives CASSWLGRGNQPQHF.

This chain uses TRBV23-1 with TRBJ2-7, with 11 positions matching TRBD2. TRBV23-1 is designated an ORF whose function remains uncertain. The length of the CDR3 is 18 residues. V lost 2 bases, J lost 1 base, and 10 bases stayed unmatched. CDR3 nucleotide sequence: TGCGCCAGCAGTCAACCCGGGACTAGCGGTGAGGGGTCCTACGAGCAGTACTTC. It yields the protein CASSQPGTSGEGSYEQYF.

The gene calls are TRBV4-1 and TRBJ2-1; tentatively, D is TRBD1 or TRBD2 (6 bases each). The V gene lost 6 bases and the J gene lost 3 bases, with 24 bases spanning the gap. Germline-derived CDR1 and CDR2 are MGHRA and YSYEKL. CDR3 size: 18 residues. The CDR3 nucleotides read TGCGCCAGCAGTCGAAACAAGGGCCGGGGGCCTCACTACAATGAGCAGTTCTTC. Translated: CASSRNKGRGPHYNEQFF.

V usage is TRBV18 and J usage is TRBJ2-3; D is undetermined. Germline V gene sequence: CDR1 KGHSH, CDR2 LQKENI. V was shortened by 8 bases and J by 2 bases, with 5 bases between the two germline ends. The CDR3 consists of 11 residues. For the CDR3, the DNA is TGTGCCAGCCGATCCACAGATACGCAGTATTTT. Its translation: CASRSTDTQYF.

V is TRBV5-1 and J is TRBJ2-3, with 7 bases lining up with TRBD2. The J segment lost 2 bases and the V segment lost 3 bases, leaving 6 bases of the junction unmatched. The CDR3 totals 15 residues. Germline-derived CDR1 and CDR2 are SGHRS and YFSETQ. Here the CDR3 DNA reads TGCGCCAGCAGCTCGGACGGGGGGACCACAGATACGCAGTATTTT. It codes for CASSSDGGTTDTQYF. The full variable domain, in which reference TRBV5-1 and TRBJ2-3 provide the parts outside the CDR3, is KAGVTQTPRYLIKTRGQQVTLSCSPISGHRSVSWYQQTPGQGLQFLFEYFSETQRNKGNFPGRFSGRQFSNSRSEMNVSTLELGDSALYLCASSSDGGTTDTQYFGPGTRLTVL.

The CDR3 sequence: CASSIDQVGRYEKLFF. As DNA, the CDR3 is TGTGCCAGTAGTATCGATCAGGTCGGGAGGTATGAAAAACTGTTTTTT. V is TRBV19 and J is TRBJ1-4; D is unresolved. The length of the CDR3 is 16 residues. Trimming took 3 bases from V and 6 from J, leaving 17 bases between them. In germline, CDR1 is LNHDA, CDR2 SQIVND (reference sequence).

This clone has a handful of counts. The rearrangement joins TRBV18 to TRBJ1-1; possibly TRBD1 for D (5 bases). Germline V lookup: CDR1 KGHSH, CDR2 LQKENI. The CDR3 covers 13 residues. Trimming removed 6 bases at V and 9 bases at J, with 17 bases between. The CDR3 region has the DNA TGTGCCAGCTCCGCAGGGCAGAGAGATCAAGCTTTCTTT. Translated, it gives CASSAGQRDQAFF. The full variable domain, in which reference TRBV18 and TRBJ1-1 provide the parts outside the CDR3, is NAGVMQNPRHLVRRRGQEARLRCSPMKGHSHVYWYRQLPEEGLKFMVYLQKENIIDESGMPKERFSAEFPKEGPSILRIQQVVRGDSAAYFCASSAGQRDQAFFGQGTRLTVV.

The chain links TRBV5-1 to TRBJ1-5; D remains unclear. Deletions cut 4 bases from V and 4 bases from J, with 15 bases between. CDR3 size: 15 residues. The V gene's germline CDR1 is SGHRS and CDR2 YFSETQ. The CDR3, as DNA: TGCGCCAGCAGCCCGGCAGGTTTTGTGAATCAGCCCCAGCATTTT. Residues: CASSPAGFVNQPQHF.

CDR3 sequence reads: CASSAPAGRGINEKLFF. The CDR3 DNA reads TGTGCCAGCAGTGCCCCGGCAGGGAGGGGGATTAATGAAAAACTGTTTTTT. The chain employs TRBV2 and TRBJ1-4, with D tentatively TRBD1 (6 bases). This CDR3 is 17 amino acids long. Looked up from germline, CDR1 is SNHLY and CDR2 is FYNNEI. V gave up 4 bases and J gave up 4 bases, with 19 bases separating them. The entire variable domain, with the rest obtained from reference TRBV2 and TRBJ1-4, is as follows: EPEVTQTPSHQVTQMGQEVILRCVPISNHLYFYWYRQILGQKVEFLVSFYNNEISEKSEIFDDQFSVERPDGSNFTLKIRSTKLEDSAMYFCASSAPAGRGINEKLFFGSGTQLSVL.

The chain links TRBV9 to TRBJ2-1; D possibly corresponds to TRBD2 (6 bases). Trimming took off 4 bases at V and 6 bases at J, with 17 bases between the two ends. The germline V gene has CDR1 SGDLS and CDR2 YYNGEE. The CDR3 loop spans 15 amino acids. The CDR3 loop is CASSPRRGLGNEQFF. CDR3 DNA sequence: TGTGCCAGCAGCCCGCGGAGGGGTTTAGGCAATGAGCAGTTCTTC.

The chain combines TRBV7-9 with TRBJ1-1; D gene ambiguous. CDR1 and CDR2 from the germline V gene are SEHNR and FQNEAQ (reference sequence). This CDR3 is built from 15 residues. The ends were cut back, 1 base at V and 0 bases at J, with 9 bases in the middle. This CDR3 is CASSLVGSLNTEAFF. The CDR3 DNA reads as TGTGCCAGCAGCTTAGTCGGCAGCCTGAACACTGAAGCTTTCTTT.

J is TRBJ1-4 and V is TRBV6-5; D gene unclear. V lost 5 bases and J 10 bases, leaving 17 bases between the germline ends. In germline, CDR1 is MNHEY, CDR2 SVGAGI. CDR3 length: 14 amino acids. The CDR3 sequence: CASSRASPSVKLFF. In DNA form, the CDR3 reads TGTGCCAGCAGTAGGGCCTCCCCGTCCGTAAAACTGTTTTTT.

The rearrangement uses TRBV6-5 and TRBJ1-4, with a weak D call TRBD1 (6 bases). The V gene lost 6 bases and the J gene lost 0 bases, with 8 bases spanning the gap. Germline values: CDR1 MNHEY, CDR2 SVGAGI. This CDR3 has 14 amino acids. The CDR3 DNA reads as TGTGCCAGCAGGGACAGTACAACTAATGAAAAACTGTTTTTT. Its protein product is CASRDSTTNEKLFF.

This clone appeared a single time. The rearrangement links TRBV5-8 to TRBJ1-2, with D uncertain. The V gene's germline CDR1 is SGHTS and CDR2 YDEGEE. Trimming stripped 0 bases from V and 6 bases from J, with 12 bases between. The CDR3 consists of 14 residues. CDR3 DNA: TGTGCCAGCAGCTTGGAGGTAGGCCTCAATGGCTACACCTTC. Encoded protein: CASSLEVGLNGYTF.

The chain couples TRBV5-1 to TRBJ1-1; TRBD1 might be the D (6 bases). V was trimmed by 4 bases and J by 3 bases, leaving 13 bases between them. Germline V gene data show CDR1 as SGHRS and CDR2 as YFSETQ. This CDR3 has 14 amino acids. CDR3 loop: CASSVRGGDTEAFF. CDR3 nucleotides: TGCGCCAGCAGCGTCAGGGGAGGGGACACTGAAGCTTTCTTT.

The rearrangement joins TRBV9 to TRBJ2-3, with 16 bases fitting TRBD2. This CDR3 is built from 17 residues. Trimming removed 0 bases from V and 4 bases from J; junction bases left unmatched: 2. From germline, CDR1 is SGDLS and CDR2 YYNGEE. In DNA form, the CDR3 reads TGTGCCAGCAGCGTAGCGGGACTAGCGGGGGGGTCAGATACGCAGTATTTT. Amino acid sequence: CASSVAGLAGGSDTQYF. The complete variable domain, with remaining parts taken from reference TRBV9 and TRBJ2-3, reads DSGVTQTPKHLITATGQRVTLRCSPRSGDLSVYWYQQSLDQGLQFLIQYYNGEERAKGNILERFSAQQFPDLHSELNLSSLELGDSALYFCASSVAGLAGGSDTQYFGPGTRLTVL.

J is TRBJ2-6 and V is TRBV6-6, with 10 nucleotides matching TRBD1. After removal of 5 bases from V and 3 bases from J, the junction contained 4 bases not matched to a gene. The germline CDR1 and CDR2 sequences are MNHNY and SVGAGI (reference sequence). This CDR3 spans 16 amino acids. The CDR3 DNA reads as TGTGCCAGCAGTAGACAGGGGGCGGGTGGGGCCAACGTCCTGACTTTC. This sequence encodes CASSRQGAGGANVLTF.